The 22 T cell receptor beta chains below all came from one sample that was sequenced in a study of blood T cell repertoires in COVID-19. This table comes from immunoSEQ multiplex PCR, and its TCRdb copy is limited to in-frame clones, with some not included. The sample records about 200,000 clones, 70% to 90% being singletons. The specimen was peripheral blood. The receptors originated from a man in his fifties or sixties with COVID-19, enrolled during active disease.

This clone was picked up one time. V is TRBV7-2 and J is TRBJ2-7; D may be TRBD1 (7 bases). This CDR3 region has 16 residues. CDR1 and CDR2 (germline): SGHTA, FQGNSA. V gave up 5 bases and J gave up 2 bases, with 19 bases separating them. The CDR3 DNA reads as TGTGCCAGCAGCCTAGATCCAGGGGGGACCCCCTACGAGCAGTACTTC. Translation: CASSLDPGGTPYEQYF.

This clone came up a few times. This chain uses TRBV5-5 with TRBJ2-3; TRBD2 might be the D (6 bases). Germline loops: CDR1 SGHKS, CDR2 YYEKEE (reference sequence). Trimming left V 0 bases short and J 5 bases short, with 16 bases between. The CDR3 spans 16 residues. The CDR3 sequence: CASSLGLKEGLDTQYF. CDR3 DNA: TGTGCCAGCAGCTTGGGACTGAAGGAGGGATTAGATACGCAGTATTTT.

The chain employs TRBV4-2 and TRBJ1-2; the match to TRBD1 covers 9 bases. Germline V lookup: CDR1 LGHNA, CDR2 YNFKEQ. V shed 0 bases, J shed 6 bases, and the junction held 5 bases outside the gene matches. The CDR3 is 15 residues long. CDR3 in DNA: TGTGCCAGCAGCCAAGAGGGTGGGACAGGGAATGGCTACACCTTC. It codes for CASSQEGGTGNGYTF.

A single count supports this clone. V gene TRBV29-1 combines with J gene TRBJ2-7; 9 bases agree with TRBD1. V shed 5 bases, J shed 3 bases, and the junction held 5 bases outside the gene matches. CDR3 length: 13 amino acids. The germline CDR1 and CDR2 sequences are SQVTM and ANQGSEA. The CDR3 protein is CSVPGQGNYEQYF. In DNA form, the CDR3 reads TGCAGCGTTCCGGGACAGGGAAACTACGAGCAGTACTTC.

The genes are TRBV7-3 and TRBJ1-1; tentatively, D is TRBD1 (5 bases). This CDR3 comprises 14 residues. V was pared by 2 bases and J by 1 base, with 8 bases between. CDR1 SGHTA and CDR2 FQGTGA come from the germline V gene. Here the CDR3 reads CASSLFGGNTEAFF. DNA of the CDR3: TGTGCCAGCAGCTTATTCGGGGGGAACACTGAAGCTTTCTTT.

In DNA form, the CDR3 reads TGTGCCAGCAGCCTGCTGCCGGGTCTGGCTGAAGCTTTCTTT. Protein product: CASSLLPGLAEAFF. This rearrangement joins TRBV7-2 to TRBJ1-1; D is ambiguous. The CDR3 is 14 amino acids. The germline CDR1 and CDR2 sequences are SGHTA and FQGNSA. Trimming shortened V by 5 bases and J by 6 bases, and 16 bases separated the two germline ends.

The gene calls are TRBV28 and TRBJ1-6; D not certain. Trimming pared 5 bases from V and 7 bases from J, leaving 15 bases between. The germline CDR1 and CDR2 sequences are MDHEN and SYDVKM. The CDR3 is 15 amino acids. The CDR3 sequence: CASSGAPTGNSPLHF. CDR3 nucleotides: TGTGCCAGCAGTGGAGCGCCGACGGGGAATTCACCCCTCCACTTT.

The genes are TRBV5-1 and TRBJ2-2; tentatively, D is TRBD2 (6 bases). The ends were cut back, 7 bases at V and 1 base at J, with 14 bases in the middle. Germline CDR1 is SGHRS and CDR2 is YFSETQ. CDR3 size: 15 residues. CDR3 sequence reads: CASGSNSGNTGELFF. Here the CDR3 DNA reads TGCGCCAGCGGGAGTAATAGCGGGAACACCGGGGAGCTGTTTTTT.

The chain employs TRBV7-8 and TRBJ1-5, with 7 bases aligning to TRBD1. Per the germline V gene, CDR1 is SGHVS and CDR2 is FQNEAQ. Trimming took 5 bases from V and 5 from J; bases not matched to a gene: 3. The CDR3 is 13 amino acids. The CDR3 DNA reads as TGTGCCAGCAGCCTAGACAGGGATCAGCCCCAGCATTTT. Amino acid sequence: CASSLDRDQPQHF.

V is TRBV18 and J is TRBJ1-2; TRBD1 might be the D (6 bases). CDR1 and CDR2 (germline): KGHSH, LQKENI. The CDR3 contains 17 residues. Trimming pared 3 bases from V and 4 bases from J, leaving 21 bases between. The CDR3 is CASSPQTSQGIGYGYTF. CDR3 in DNA: TGTGCCAGCTCACCTCAGACGTCACAGGGAATCGGCTATGGCTACACCTTC.

The chain has TRBV14 and TRBJ2-3, with 11 bases aligning to TRBD2. Germline V gene sequence: CDR1 SGHDN, CDR2 FVKESK. The V segment lost 1 base and the J segment 5 bases; nucleotides outside the gene matches: 14. This CDR3 has 19 amino acids. Here the CDR3 reads CASSQAMGLAGGSGDTQYF. The CDR3, as DNA: TGTGCCAGCAGCCAAGCCATGGGGCTAGCGGGGGGAAGTGGAGATACGCAGTATTTT.

The gene calls are TRBV19 and TRBJ2-5; 8 bases fit TRBD2. The CDR3 length is 15 residues. Trimming took 5 bases from V and 3 from J; bases not matched to a gene: 8. Per germline, CDR1 LNHDA and CDR2 SQIVND (reference sequence). The CDR3 nucleotides read TGTGCCAGTAGTCCTCTCGGCGGGGGGAAAGAGACCCAGTACTTC. It encodes CASSPLGGGKETQYF.

The V gene is TRBV5-4, the J gene TRBJ2-1, with TRBD2 identical over 7 bases. This CDR3 has 14 amino acids. J was trimmed by 4 bases and V by 3 bases; bases with no gene match: 4. CDR1 is SGHNT, CDR2 YYREEE, per germline (reference sequence). Here the CDR3 DNA reads TGTGCCAGCAGCTCCTGGGACTATTACAATGAGCAGTTCTTC. This translates into CASSSWDYYNEQFF.

This chain links TRBV15 with TRBJ2-2, with D maybe TRBD1 (5 bases). Per germline, CDR1 LNHNV and CDR2 YYDKDF (reference sequence). Trimming left V 0 bases short and J 2 bases short, with 10 bases between. This CDR3 has 16 residues. For the CDR3, the DNA is TGTGCCACCAGCAGAGATTTAGGGGAAAACACCGGGGAGCTGTTTTTT. The encoded protein is CATSRDLGENTGELFF.

This chain connects TRBV9 to TRBJ1-2; a possible D gene is TRBD1 (5 bases). Germline V gives CDR1 SGDLS, CDR2 YYNGEE. Trimming took 3 bases from V and 2 from J, leaving 8 bases between them. This CDR3 has 13 amino acids. For the CDR3, the DNA is TGTGCCAGCAGCGACGCAGGGAACTATGGCTACACCTTC. The encoded protein is CASSDAGNYGYTF.

V is TRBV5-4 and J is TRBJ2-3, with TRBD2 matching 7 bases. The germline CDR1 and CDR2 sequences are SGHNT and YYREEE (reference sequence). The V segment lost 0 bases and the J segment 6 bases; nucleotides outside the gene matches: 7. This CDR3 region has 15 residues. The CDR3 sequence: CASSLAGAGADTQYF. CDR3 nucleotide sequence: TGTGCCAGCAGCTTGGCCGGCGCGGGAGCTGATACGCAGTATTTT.

The chain recombines TRBV4-3 with TRBJ2-7; 7 bases match TRBD2. The CDR3 has 15 amino acids. The germline V gene encodes CDR1 LGHNA and CDR2 YSLEER. The ends lost 1 base at V and 2 bases at J; junction bases unmatched: 5. This chain's CDR3 is CASSQVNSGTYEQYF. The CDR3 DNA reads as TGCGCCAGCAGCCAAGTTAACAGCGGGACCTACGAGCAGTACTTC.

The CDR3 bases are TGCGCCAGCAGGACGGGACAGGATGGCTACACCTTC. Translation gives CASRTGQDGYTF. The rearrangement links TRBV5-1 to TRBJ1-2; 8 nucleotides match TRBD1. Germline V lookup: CDR1 SGHRS, CDR2 YFSETQ. This CDR3 is 12 amino acids long. Trimming cost V 5 bases and J 6 bases; bases outside gene matches: 3.

This chain links TRBV11-2 with TRBJ2-7; TRBD1 agrees at 8 bases. The CDR3 extends over 15 amino acids. Losses at the gene ends were 5 bases for V and 2 bases for J; bases not matched to a gene: 8. Germline V gene data show CDR1 as SGHAT and CDR2 as FQNNGV. Written as DNA, the CDR3 is TGTGCCAGCAGCCCCAAGACAGGGGCTCCCTACGAGCAGTACTTC. Protein product: CASSPKTGAPYEQYF. The full variable domain, its missing parts supplied by reference TRBV11-2 and TRBJ2-7, is EAGVAQSPRYKIIEKRQSVAFWCNPISGHATLYWYQQILGQGPKLLIQFQNNGVVDDSQLPKDRFSAERLKGVDSTLKIQPAKLEDSAVYLCASSPKTGAPYEQYFGPGTRLTVT.

The chain combines TRBV15 with TRBJ1-2; D uncertain. V was clipped by 0 bases and J by 2 bases, with 16 bases between them. Per germline, CDR1 LNHNV and CDR2 YYDKDF (reference sequence). CDR3 length equals 17 residues. The CDR3 region is CATSRDLTANENYGYTF. In DNA, the CDR3 is TGTGCCACCAGCAGAGATCTTACAGCTAATGAAAACTATGGCTACACCTTC.

This chain connects TRBV10-3 to TRBJ1-1, with 9 nucleotides matching TRBD1. CDR1 ENHRY and CDR2 SYGVKD come from the germline V gene. This CDR3 has 15 residues. The V and J ends lost 6 bases and 0 bases, in that order; junction bases with no gene match: 5. The CDR3 is CAIRRQGDMNTEAFF. CDR3 bases: TGTGCCATCAGACGACAGGGGGACATGAACACTGAAGCTTTCTTT.

The chain employs TRBV19 and TRBJ2-3; TRBD1 matches at 9 bases. Germline V CDR1 and CDR2: LNHDA, SQIVND (reference sequence). With V trimmed by 5 bases and J by 1 base, 1 base remained unmatched. This CDR3 is built from 14 residues. CDR3 sequence (DNA): TGTGCCAGTAGTGACAGGGGGGGCACAGATACGCAGTATTTT. Protein sequence: CASSDRGGTDTQYF.